Presented here are 20 T cell receptor beta chains from one specimen sequenced in a study of CD4 T cells in relation to SARS-CoV-2 and coronaviruses. The unexposed donors gave CD4+ T cells in about 2010-2018, prior to COVID-19. CD4+ T cells were isolated from the cells after nine to eleven days of culture. Antigen specificity for these receptors is unknown. The table came from immunoSEQ multiplex PCR; TCRdb's copy has only in-frame clones and leaves some out. The sample consists of approximately 20,000 clones, under 85% of them appearing once. Material for sequencing was CD4+ T cells from PBMCs, cultured in vitro. The origin of the receptors is a human donor in good health.

This chain joins TRBV28 and TRBJ2-7; 9 nucleotides agree with TRBD2. Germline V lookup: CDR1 MDHEN, CDR2 SYDVKM. V dropped 8 bases and J dropped 4; count of bases not matched to a gene: 9. CDR3 length: 14 residues. This chain's CDR3 is CASAPAGGRYEQYF. The CDR3 DNA reads TGTGCCAGCGCCCCAGCGGGAGGCCGGTACGAGCAGTACTTC.

J is TRBJ2-1 and V is TRBV7-6; D remains unclear. CDR3 size: 13 residues. Germline V CDR1 and CDR2: SGHVS, FNYEAQ. V gave up 5 bases and J gave up 0 bases, with 5 bases separating them. CDR3 sequence reads: CASSTSSYNEQFF. CDR3 nucleotide sequence: TGTGCCAGCAGCACGAGCTCCTACAATGAGCAGTTCTTC.

This clone has only a few counts. The J gene is TRBJ1-1, the V gene TRBV13; weak D call: TRBD1 (5 bases). The germline V gene encodes CDR1 PRHDT and CDR2 FYEKMQ (reference sequence). V lost 4 bases to trimming and J lost 3 bases, with 12 bases between them. This CDR3 is 14 amino acids long. CDR3 loop: CASSSTDTYTEAFF. The DNA for the CDR3 is TGTGCCAGCAGCTCTACGGACACCTACACTGAAGCTTTCTTT.

The count of this clone is one. V and J are TRBV30 and TRBJ1-1; a weak D match, TRBD1 (5 bases). The CDR3 spans 13 residues. The V end lost 8 bases, the J end lost 1 base, and 14 bases lay between the germline ends. Per the germline V gene, CDR1 is GTSNPN and CDR2 is SVGIG (reference sequence). CDR3 sequence: CAGKEGQNTEAFF. In DNA, the CDR3 is TGTGCCGGTAAGGAGGGGCAGAACACTGAAGCTTTCTTT.

CDR3 sequence (DNA): TGTGCCAGCAGCCAGGTAGCAGGGGATGGCTACACCTTC. As protein: CASSQVAGDGYTF. V and J are TRBV3-1 (or the pseudogene TRBV3-2) and TRBJ1-2; weak D call: TRBD1 (6 bases). V was pared by 3 bases and J by 6 bases, with 11 bases between. The CDR3 length is 13 residues. Germline CDR1 is LGHDT and CDR2 is YNNKEL (reference sequence).

This chain joins TRBV19 and TRBJ1-6; 11 positions agree with TRBD1. Germline CDR1 LNHDA, CDR2 SQIVND (reference sequence). The V segment lost 4 bases and the J segment 6 bases; nucleotides outside the gene matches: 11. The CDR3 has 18 amino acids. The CDR3 DNA reads as TGTGCCAGTAGTACCCCGCCGGGACAGGGGGATAGTAATTCACCCCTCCACTTT. Its translation is CASSTPPGQGDSNSPLHF.

The rearrangement links TRBV18 to TRBJ1-6; D not resolved. CDR1 is KGHSH and CDR2 is LQKENI in the germline V gene. CDR3 size: 13 residues. Trimming took off 4 bases at V and 5 bases at J, with 6 bases between the two ends. CDR3 region: CASSLRDNSPLHF. As DNA, the CDR3 is TGTGCCAGCTCACTCAGAGATAATTCACCCCTCCACTTT.

This clone has only a few counts. The chain couples TRBV28 to TRBJ1-1, with a possible D match to TRBD1 (6 bases). The CDR3 loop spans 11 amino acids. Trimming took 5 bases from V and 10 from J, leaving 11 bases between them. Germline CDR1 MDHEN, CDR2 SYDVKM. This CDR3 is CASSRGQLAFF. The CDR3 nucleotides are TGTGCCAGCAGTCGGGGACAATTAGCTTTCTTT.

The V and J genes are TRBV18 and TRBJ1-2; D gene unclear. Trimming removed 3 bases at V and 8 bases at J, with 13 bases between. Germline V CDR1 and CDR2: KGHSH, LQKENI. The CDR3 covers 13 residues. CDR3 sequence reads: CASSPIDTEGYTF. Written as DNA, the CDR3 is TGTGCCAGCTCACCGATCGACACTGAAGGCTACACCTTC.

This chain links TRBV5-1 with TRBJ2-7; no definite D call. CDR3 size: 13 residues. Trimming took 3 bases from V and 3 from J, leaving 10 bases between them. CDR1 and CDR2 (germline): SGHRS, YFSETQ. The CDR3 sequence is CASSSASGYEQYF. CDR3 DNA: TGCGCCAGCAGCTCAGCCTCAGGCTACGAGCAGTACTTC.

The chain has TRBV30 and TRBJ1-2; tentatively, D is TRBD1 (6 bases). V was trimmed by 5 bases and J by 4 bases, leaving 20 bases between them. Germline-derived CDR1 and CDR2 are GTSNPN and SVGIG (reference sequence). The CDR3 is made up of 15 amino acids. CDR3 in amino acids: CAWAGRGARLYGYTF. The CDR3, as DNA: TGTGCCTGGGCCGGCCGGGGGGCGCGGCTCTATGGCTACACCTTC.

The rearrangement links TRBV2 to TRBJ2-5, with D perhaps TRBD1 (6 bases). There are 14 residues in the CDR3. Germline CDR1 is SNHLY and CDR2 is FYNNEI. Between the trimmed V and J ends, which lost 7 bases and 3 bases, there was a span of 15 bases. CDR3 region: CASNRAVDEETQYF. The CDR3 nucleotides read TGTGCCAGCAACAGGGCCGTCGACGAAGAGACCCAGTACTTC.

The gene calls are TRBV18 and TRBJ2-7; D assignment may be TRBD1 or TRBD2 (5 bases each). The CDR3 runs to 15 residues. Trimming removed 2 bases from V and 0 bases from J, with 11 bases in between. Per germline, CDR1 KGHSH and CDR2 LQKENI. CDR3 sequence (DNA): TGTGCCAGCTCACCAACGGGGCAGCTCTCCTACGAGCAGTACTTC. Amino acid sequence: CASSPTGQLSYEQYF.

The gene calls are TRBV6-2 or TRBV6-3 and TRBJ2-5, with 7 bases that match TRBD2. This CDR3 region has 12 residues. V lost 4 bases, J lost 4 bases, and 0 bases stayed unmatched. Germline CDR1 reads MNHEY; CDR2 reads SVGEGT. The chain's CDR3 is CASSLAGETQYF. CDR3 sequence (DNA): TGTGCCAGCAGTTTAGCGGGAGAGACCCAGTACTTC.

The chain employs TRBV7-8 and TRBJ1-1; 9 bases map to TRBD1. Per germline, CDR1 SGHVS and CDR2 FQNEAQ. The CDR3 is 18 amino acids. V lost 1 base, J lost 5 bases, and 14 bases stayed unmatched. DNA of the CDR3: TGTGCCAGCAGCTTAGTGCTTTCTGCCGGGACAGGGAATACTGAAGCTTTCTTT. Translation: CASSLVLSAGTGNTEAFF.

V and J are TRBV24-1 and TRBJ2-3; D gene uncertain. Per germline, CDR1 KGHDR and CDR2 SFDVKD. Trimming cost V 3 bases and J 4 bases, with 19 bases left between them. The CDR3 has 17 amino acids. In DNA form, the CDR3 reads TGTGCCACCAGTGATCCCACGTCACTAAAGCACTCAGATACGCAGTATTTT. Residues: CATSDPTSLKHSDTQYF.

The chain employs TRBV10-1 and TRBJ2-3; D may be TRBD2 (5 bases). CDR3 length: 14 amino acids. Germline V gene data show CDR1 as WNHNN and CDR2 as SYGVQD (reference sequence). V was cut by 8 bases and J by 6 bases, with 18 bases left in between. The CDR3 nucleotides read TGCGCCAGCCACCGGATAGGGAGCGACGATACGCAGTATTTT. Translating gives CASHRIGSDDTQYF.

The chain employs TRBV27 and TRBJ1-2; D may be TRBD1 (6 bases). The V end was cut by 7 bases, the J end by 7 bases, with 19 bases between. The CDR3 totals 14 residues. The germline V gene encodes CDR1 MNHEY and CDR2 SMNVEV (reference sequence). The CDR3, as DNA: TGTGCCAGCACCACCGGGTTGGGGGCAACTGGCTACACCTTC. Its translation: CASTTGLGATGYTF.

This chain uses TRBV7-7 with TRBJ2-3, with D possibly TRBD2 on 6 matching bases. In germline, CDR1 is SSHAT, CDR2 FNYEAQ (reference sequence). The CDR3 runs to 13 residues. V was clipped by 5 bases and J by 10 bases, with 16 bases between them. The CDR3 loop is CASSPQDYGSQYF. DNA for the CDR3: TGTGCCAGCAGCCCCCAGGACTACGGCTCGCAGTATTTT.

The rearrangement joins TRBV20-1 to TRBJ2-3; D gene unclear. The V gene's germline CDR1 is DFQATT and CDR2 SNEGSKA (reference sequence). The CDR3 is 11 amino acids. Deletions cut 0 bases from V and 8 bases from J, with 6 bases between. The CDR3 DNA reads TGCAGTGCTAGAGATAGTACTACGCAGTATTTT. It translates to CSARDSTTQYF.